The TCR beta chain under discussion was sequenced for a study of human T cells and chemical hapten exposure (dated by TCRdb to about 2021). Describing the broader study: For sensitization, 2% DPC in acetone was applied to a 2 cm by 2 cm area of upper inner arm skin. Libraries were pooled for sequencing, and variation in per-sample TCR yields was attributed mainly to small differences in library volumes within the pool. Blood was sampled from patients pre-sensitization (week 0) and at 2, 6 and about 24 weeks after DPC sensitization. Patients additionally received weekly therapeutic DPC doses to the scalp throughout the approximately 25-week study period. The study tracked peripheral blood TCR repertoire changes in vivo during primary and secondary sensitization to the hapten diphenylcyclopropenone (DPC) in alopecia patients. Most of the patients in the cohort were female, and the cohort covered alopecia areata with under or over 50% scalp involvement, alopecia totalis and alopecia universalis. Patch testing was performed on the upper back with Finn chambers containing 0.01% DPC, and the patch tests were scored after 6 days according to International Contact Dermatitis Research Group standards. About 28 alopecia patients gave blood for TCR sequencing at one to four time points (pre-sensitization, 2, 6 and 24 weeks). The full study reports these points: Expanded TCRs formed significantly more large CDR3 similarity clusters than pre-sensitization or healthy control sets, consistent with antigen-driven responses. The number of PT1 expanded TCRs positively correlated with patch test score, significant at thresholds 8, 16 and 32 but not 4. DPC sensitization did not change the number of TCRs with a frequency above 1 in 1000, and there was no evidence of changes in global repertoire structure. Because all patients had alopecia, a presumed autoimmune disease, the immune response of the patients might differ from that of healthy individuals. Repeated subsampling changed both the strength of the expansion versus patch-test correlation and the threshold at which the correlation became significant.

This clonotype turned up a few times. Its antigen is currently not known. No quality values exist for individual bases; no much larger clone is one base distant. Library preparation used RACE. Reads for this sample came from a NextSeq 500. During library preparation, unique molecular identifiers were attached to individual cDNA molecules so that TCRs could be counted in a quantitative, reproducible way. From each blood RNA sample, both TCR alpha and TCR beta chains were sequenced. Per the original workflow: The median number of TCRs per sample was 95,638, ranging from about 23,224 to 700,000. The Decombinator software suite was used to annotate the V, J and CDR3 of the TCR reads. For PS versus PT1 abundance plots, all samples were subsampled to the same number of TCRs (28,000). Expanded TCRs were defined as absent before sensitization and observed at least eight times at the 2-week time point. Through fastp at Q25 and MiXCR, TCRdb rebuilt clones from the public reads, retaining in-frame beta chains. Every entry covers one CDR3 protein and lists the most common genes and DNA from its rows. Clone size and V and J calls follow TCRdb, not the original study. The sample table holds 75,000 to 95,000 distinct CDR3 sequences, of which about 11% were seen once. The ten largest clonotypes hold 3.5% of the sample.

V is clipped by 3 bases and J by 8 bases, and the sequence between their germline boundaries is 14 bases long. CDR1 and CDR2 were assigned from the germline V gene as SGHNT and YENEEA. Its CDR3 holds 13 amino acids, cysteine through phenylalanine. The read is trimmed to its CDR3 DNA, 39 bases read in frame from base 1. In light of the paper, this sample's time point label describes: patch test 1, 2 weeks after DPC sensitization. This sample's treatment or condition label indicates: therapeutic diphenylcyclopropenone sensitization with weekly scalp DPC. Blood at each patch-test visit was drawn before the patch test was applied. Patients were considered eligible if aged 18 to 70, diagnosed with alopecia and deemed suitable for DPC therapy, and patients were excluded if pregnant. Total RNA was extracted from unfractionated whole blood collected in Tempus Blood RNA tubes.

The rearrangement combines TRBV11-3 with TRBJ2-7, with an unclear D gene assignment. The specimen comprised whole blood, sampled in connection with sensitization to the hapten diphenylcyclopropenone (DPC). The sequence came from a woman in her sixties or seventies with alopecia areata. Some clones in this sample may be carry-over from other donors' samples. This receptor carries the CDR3 CASSFTTFDKQYF. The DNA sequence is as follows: TGTGCCAGCAGCTTCACCACTTTTGATAAGCAGTACTTC.